This T cell receptor (beta chain) emerged from a study of blood T cell repertoires in COVID-19. Repertoires were generated with immunoSEQ multiplex PCR, while TCRdb's copy carries only in-frame clones and drops some. The sample lists roughly 220,000 clones, approximately 84% occurring once. What was sequenced was PBMCs or T cells enriched from blood (not recorded which). This TCR derives from a man in his forties or fifties who had recovered from COVID-19.

The CDR3 DNA reads as TGTGCCAGTGCCGGGACTAGAATCCGGGAGCAGTACTTC. Translated, it gives CASAGTRIREQYF. The rearrangement uses TRBV2 and TRBJ2-7; TRBD2 aligns across 8 bases. Germline CDR1 is SNHLY and CDR2 is FYNNEI. The length of the CDR3 is 13 residues. V trimming: 9 bases; J trimming: 7 bases; junction bases outside the gene matches: 11.